These 24 T cell receptor beta chains share one sample of origin, sequenced in a study of CD8+CD57+ T cells in acquired aplastic anemia listed by TCRdb under 2018. These reads were obtained on an Illumina HiSeq 2000. Profiling of TCR beta VDJ combinations and CDR3 sequences used genomic DNA as the template. TCRdb reanalyzed the raw reads on its own, using fastp at Q25 for trimming and MiXCR for clone calling, and kept in-frame beta chains. Under each unique CDR3 protein, matching rows form one entry showing the most common genes and DNA. For this sample there are around 430,000 distinct CDR3 sequences; less than 35% appear just once. Under 0.95% of the sample belongs to the ten largest clones. Flow cytometry had shown CD8+CD57+ cell expansion in the patients selected for sequencing. The material sequenced was sorted CD4+, CD8+, or CD8+CD57+ T cells (not recorded which) from PBMCs. All receptors come from a human donor with aplastic anemia.

This chain joins TRBV5-6 and TRBJ2-7, with TRBD2 identical over 8 bases. CDR3 length: 16 amino acids. From germline, CDR1 is SGHDT and CDR2 YYEEEE. The junction had 14 bases not matched to a gene; V was cut back by 3 bases and J by 6 bases. The CDR3: CASSSKTSERWFEQYF. CDR3 nucleotide sequence: TGTGCCAGCAGCTCAAAGACTAGCGAGAGGTGGTTCGAGCAGTACTTC.

This clonotype has a count of ten or more. This sequence joins TRBV20-1 and TRBJ2-3; tentatively, D is TRBD2 (6 bases). The CDR3 is 14 amino acids. CDR1 is DFQATT, CDR2 SNEGSKA, per germline (reference sequence). The V and J ends lost 3 bases and 4 bases respectively, with 14 bases between them. Here the CDR3 DNA reads TGCAGTGCTAGCCAGACACTAGCATCAGATACGCAGTATTTT. Its protein product is CSASQTLASDTQYF.

The chain joins TRBV3-1 to TRBJ1-5; the D gene is possibly TRBD1 (5 bases). V gave up 1 base and J gave up 5 bases, with 12 bases separating them. Germline V gene sequence: CDR1 LGHDT, CDR2 YNNKEL (reference sequence). This CDR3 is 15 amino acids long. The CDR3 DNA sequence: TGTGCCAGCAGCCAAGTTTACGGGGCCGATCAGCCCCAGCATTTT. Encoded protein: CASSQVYGADQPQHF.

This clonotype was observed a few times. V usage is TRBV11-2 and J usage is TRBJ2-7, with D possibly TRBD2 on 5 matching bases. Trimming cost V 4 bases and J 2 bases, with 12 bases left between them. The CDR3 consists of 14 residues. The V gene's germline CDR1 is SGHAT and CDR2 FQNNGV. DNA of the CDR3: TGTGCCAGCAGCTCGACCGGGATTACCTACGAGCAGTACTTC. Protein: CASSSTGITYEQYF.

In regard to this clonotype: Germline and junction disagree at one end, which may indicate a read error. The chain couples TRBV25-1 to TRBJ1-6; maybe TRBD1 (6 bases). Germline V gives CDR1 MGHDK, CDR2 SYGVNS. This CDR3 region has 13 residues. The CDR3 nucleotides read TGTGCCGGCAGCCCGGACAGATATTCACCCCTCCACTTT. This codes for CAGSPDRYSPLHF.

This clonotype was seen only a few times. The germline gene is not matched at one end of the junction; a read error may be the cause. This chain connects TRBV2 to TRBJ1-6; weak D call: TRBD1 (6 bases). The CDR3 has 14 amino acids. Per the germline V gene, CDR1 is SNHLY and CDR2 is FYNNEI. The chain's CDR3 is CAGSSRRGNSPLHF. CDR3 coding DNA: TGTGCCGGCAGTTCTCGCAGGGGTAATTCACCCCTCCACTTT. The full variable domain, its missing parts supplied by reference TRBV2 and TRBJ1-6, is EPEVTQTPSHQVTQMGQEVILRCVPISNHLYFYWYRQILGQKVEFLVSFYNNEISEKSEIFDDQFSVERPDGSNFTLKIRSTKLEDSAMYFCAGSSRRGNSPLHFGNGTRLTVT.

This clonotype was found many times. The chain uses TRBV19 and TRBJ1-3; D remains unclear. CDR1 and CDR2 from the germline V gene are LNHDA and SQIVND (reference sequence). CDR3 length equals 14 residues. V lost 5 bases to trimming and J lost 2 bases, with 10 bases between them. CDR3 coding DNA: TGTGCCAGTAGTTATCTCACGGCTGGAAACACCATATATTTT. Protein sequence: CASSYLTAGNTIYF.

The rearrangement joins TRBV12-3 or TRBV12-4 to TRBJ1-2; 8 nucleotides line up with TRBD1. V was pared by 1 base and J by 5 bases, with 3 bases of the junction left unmatched. The CDR3 runs to 14 residues. The CDR3 DNA follows: TGTGCCAGCAGTTTAGTCAGGGGGCCTTATGGCTACACCTTC. It is translated as CASSLVRGPYGYTF.

V gene TRBV6-1 combines with J gene TRBJ2-2; the match to TRBD2 covers 11 bases. The V gene end was trimmed by 4 bases and the J gene end by 5 bases; junction bases not matched to a gene: 9. Germline V gene sequence: CDR1 MNHNS, CDR2 SASEGT. The CDR3 length is 17 residues. Written as DNA, the CDR3 is TGTGCCAGCAGTGGCGGGACTAGCGGAGCAAGAACCGGGGAGCTGTTTTTT. It encodes CASSGGTSGARTGELFF.

The gene calls are TRBV10-3 and TRBJ2-5, with 8 positions matching TRBD2. The length of the CDR3 is 15 residues. In germline, CDR1 is ENHRY, CDR2 SYGVKD. The junction had 3 bases not matched to a gene; V was cut back by 2 bases and J by 1 base. DNA for the CDR3: TGTGCCATCAGTGAGGGCGGGGGGCGCCAAGAGACCCAGTACTTC. It specifies CAISEGGGRQETQYF.

This clonotype was seen once. This chain uses TRBV2 with TRBJ1-2, with a weak D call TRBD1 (6 bases). Germline-derived CDR1 and CDR2 are SNHLY and FYNNEI. V shed 4 bases and J shed 2 bases, with 14 bases lying between them. The CDR3 loop spans 15 amino acids. Here the CDR3 DNA reads TGTGCCAGCAGTGTCACAGGGTGGACAAACTATGGCTACACCTTC. It is translated as CASSVTGWTNYGYTF.

This clonotype was counted many times. V and J are TRBV28 and TRBJ1-1, with a tentative D call TRBD1 (6 bases). Between the trimmed V and J ends, which lost 6 bases and 5 bases, there was a span of 13 bases. CDR1 is MDHEN and CDR2 is SYDVKM in the germline V gene. This CDR3 is 13 amino acids long. CDR3 in amino acids: CASSPTGRTEAFF. The CDR3 DNA follows: TGTGCCAGCAGCCCTACAGGGAGAACTGAAGCTTTCTTT.

V gene TRBV11-2 combines with J gene TRBJ1-4; 9 bases map to TRBD1. The CDR3 covers 16 residues. Trimming at V came to 5 bases and at J to 7 bases, leaving 11 bases not matched to a gene. The germline V gene encodes CDR1 SGHAT and CDR2 FQNNGV. CDR3 protein: CASSLTKQGASEKLFF. CDR3 nucleotide sequence: TGTGCCAGCAGCCTAACCAAACAGGGGGCAAGTGAAAAACTGTTTTTT.

There are many counts of this clonotype. V usage is TRBV2 and J usage is TRBJ2-7; 7 nucleotides line up with TRBD2. V lost 8 bases and J lost 7; bases outside the gene matches: 14. The CDR3 is made up of 14 amino acids. Germline V gene data show CDR1 as SNHLY and CDR2 as FYNNEI. The CDR3: CASLRGLTLGEQYF. DNA for the CDR3: TGTGCCAGCCTAAGGGGACTAACTCTTGGAGAGCAGTACTTC.

The V gene is TRBV20-1, the J gene TRBJ1-4; 8 bases fit TRBD1. V dropped 3 bases and J dropped 0; count of bases not matched to a gene: 3. The CDR3 spans 15 residues. CDR1 is DFQATT and CDR2 is SNEGSKA in the germline V gene (reference sequence). The chain's CDR3 is CSARDRVATNEKLFF. In DNA, the CDR3 is TGCAGTGCTAGGGACAGGGTGGCAACTAATGAAAAACTGTTTTTT.

This clonotype was counted only a few times. The CDR3 DNA follows: TGCAGTGCTAGCCAGGGTCTTAATGAAAAACTGTTTTTT. Translating gives CSASQGLNEKLFF. The chain uses TRBV20-1 and TRBJ1-4, with D possibly TRBD1 on 5 matching bases. Trimming removed 3 bases from V and 4 bases from J, with 9 bases in between. The germline gives CDR1 DFQATT, CDR2 SNEGSKA (reference sequence). The CDR3 is 13 residues long.

The V call is TRBV29-1, the J call TRBJ2-3; 11 bases are shared with TRBD2. This CDR3 is built from 15 residues. Per the germline V gene, CDR1 is SQVTM and CDR2 is ANQGSEA. V lost 7 bases, J lost 1 base, and 7 bases stayed unmatched. CDR3 protein: CSAETSGTGTDTQYF. Written as DNA, the CDR3 is TGCAGCGCGGAGACTAGCGGGACGGGCACAGATACGCAGTATTTT.

This chain joins TRBV12-3 or TRBV12-4 and TRBJ1-6; 7 bases are a match to TRBD1. The CDR3 loop spans 17 amino acids. The trim removed 2 bases at V and 7 bases at J, leaving 11 bases unmatched. The CDR3 sequence: CASSLSSTGLGNSPLHF. In nucleotides, the CDR3 is TGTGCCAGCAGTTTATCCTCGACAGGGCTTGGGAATTCACCCCTCCACTTT.

This clonotype was seen repeatedly, ten times or more. This chain joins TRBV10-3 and TRBJ2-1, with 9 bases matching TRBD2. The germline gives CDR1 ENHRY, CDR2 SYGVKD. With 3 bases clipped from V and 6 bases from J, the junction kept 6 bases outside the gene matches. The CDR3 is 15 amino acids. CDR3 nucleotide sequence: TGTGCCATCAGTGAAAGGGCGGGAGGGGTCAATGAGCAGTTCTTC. It encodes CAISERAGGVNEQFF.

CDR3 residues: CASSLNRGQNYNSPLHF. CDR3 DNA sequence: TGTGCCAGCAGCCTTAACAGGGGGCAAAATTATAATTCACCCCTCCACTTT. J is TRBJ1-6 and V is TRBV4-2, with TRBD1 matching 9 bases. CDR3 length: 17 amino acids. V shed 4 bases and J 4 bases; nucleotides not matched to a gene: 8. Germline CDR1 LGHNA, CDR2 YNFKEQ.

A few counts support this clonotype. The chain has TRBV30 and TRBJ1-6; D might be TRBD1 (6 bases). The CDR3 length is 14 residues. V was trimmed by 0 bases and J by 5 bases, leaving 8 bases between them. Germline loops: CDR1 GTSNPN, CDR2 SVGIG (reference sequence). CDR3 nucleotide sequence: TGTGCCTGGAGTGTGTGGACAGATAATTCACCCCTCCACTTT. It yields the protein CAWSVWTDNSPLHF.

V and J are TRBV20-1 and TRBJ1-5; TRBD1 matches at 8 bases. The CDR3 has 18 amino acids. Looked up from germline, CDR1 is DFQATT and CDR2 is SNEGSKA (reference sequence). The trim removed 3 bases at V and 0 bases at J, leaving 13 bases unmatched. The CDR3 DNA reads TGCAGTGCTAGCCCGGACAGGGAGGACTATGTTAGCAATCAGCCCCAGCATTTT. Translation: CSASPDREDYVSNQPQHF.

This clonotype was recorded a few times. CDR3 sequence (DNA): TGTGCCAGCTCACCTACAGTAGGGACAACCGCCGACGAAGCTTTCTTT. Residues: CASSPTVGTTADEAFF. The V and J genes are TRBV18 and TRBJ1-1; possibly TRBD1 for D (6 bases). V lost 3 bases to trimming and J lost 8 bases, with 22 bases between them. The CDR3 totals 16 residues. Germline lookup yields CDR1 KGHSH and CDR2 LQKENI.

Notes on this clonotype: One end of the junction does not line up with germline, which may come from a read error. This sequence joins TRBV7-2 and TRBJ1-3; 7 positions match TRBD1. CDR1 and CDR2 from the germline V gene are SGHTA and FQGNSA. CDR3 length equals 15 residues. DNA of the CDR3: TGTGCCAGCAGCCTTAACAGGGGCTCTGGAAGCACCATATATTTT. Translating gives CASSLNRGSGSTIYF.